A single TCR beta chain is shown here with its context. The CDR3 runs to 18 residues. This specimen comes from a study of blood T cell repertoires in COVID-19. The wider study: Samples taken during acute and convalescent COVID-19 were collected in the United States, Italy and Spain. Sample material is recorded as cDNA or gDNA derived from T cells, B-cell-depleted T cells, or PBMCs.

In the source study's methods: Estimated nucleated cell counts came from reference gene primer amplification. Produced via immunoSEQ multiplex PCR; TCRdb's table is partial and in-frame only. That table is the source of V, J and clone size, and D and trimming were worked out from the DNA. The sample carries about 63,000 clones, approximately 88% recorded once. The clonotype originates from a human donor in a cohort sampled during active COVID-19. This chain links TRBV12-1 with TRBJ1-2. TRBV12-1 is annotated as a pseudogene. The material sequenced was peripheral blood. The CDR3 nucleotides read TGTGCCAGCAGCTTTGTTGGGGAACCGGGAAGCATGGACTATGGCTACACCTTC. Its translation is CASSFVGEPGSMDYGYTF.